This record concerns one T cell receptor (beta chain) sequence. This clone was seen only once. Which antigen it targets is not known. Within one base of it there is no much larger clone, and no base qualities were kept. The sample is drawn from a study of radiation and T cells in renal cell carcinoma (dated by TCRdb to 2020 to 2022). With regard to the full study: TCR beta sequencing covered fewer than 60 samples in total, comprising around 25 tumors and approximately 27 peripheral blood samples. Across all 50 or so samples, 4,016,671 unique CDR3 nucleotide sequences encoding roughly 2,800,000 unique CDR3 amino acid sequences were identified. The last blood draw occurred 4 weeks after radiation, at the same time as nephrectomy.

In light of the paper, this sample's time point label describes: blood 4 weeks post-SBRT, at nephrectomy. The treatment or condition label, read with the paper, signifies: 15 Gy SBRT to primary tumor, nephrectomy 4 weeks later. The samples were drawn from a clinical trial, where primary renal cell carcinomas were treated with 15 Gy of stereotactic body radiation therapy and then removed by nephrectomy 4 weeks afterward. To follow tumor-enriched clonotypes, serial peripheral blood was collected from radiation-treated patients at baseline and at 2 weeks and 4 weeks after SBRT. Every patient had renal cell carcinoma of clear cell pathology. The QIAamp DNA Blood Mini Kit (Qiagen) was used to prepare genomic DNA for TCR sequencing. The analyses included just those samples that passed every quality control check. The immunoSEQ kit was used, according to the manufacturer's recommendations, to generate TCR beta libraries from genomic DNA. For library preparation, a first multiplex PCR was performed with proprietary primers, followed by a second PCR in which unique barcodes were added, and bead cleanups were performed after each round. Each sample batch included a kit-provided positive control reaction and a negative control reaction. The final libraries were assessed on an Agilent 4200 TapeStation D1000 ScreenTape, pooled by volume, and quantified by qPCR. Sequencing was performed on an Illumina NextSeq500 using a MidOutput 150-cycle cartridge, with 156 Read1 cycles, 15 Index1 cycles, and the kit custom primers. The pooled library was loaded at around 1.1 pM with a roughly 20% PhiX control spike-in. Per the original workflow: The vendor-processed data were analyzed in R, and a clonotype was defined as all T cells that share the same CDR3 nucleotide sequence. In the clone abundance analyses, frequencies were normalized to the 10,000 most abundant clones in each sample. Before analysis, public T cell clones were removed, and these numbered fewer than six per sample on average. Tumor-enriched and baseline blood-enriched clonotypes were defined by at least a 32-fold difference in abundance between compartments. A beta-binomial differential abundance model was applied to find clonotypes that expanded or contracted between blood time points. Tumor-blood repertoire similarity was measured with the Baroni-Urbani and Buser coefficient, and group comparisons used two-tailed Wilcoxon tests in R. TCRdb stores this immuneACCESS table with in-frame sequences only. Part of the clones is absent; in the studies checked, under half of the shortfall reflects unresolved V genes, and no reason is known for the rest. The DNA was the basis for D and trimming; V, J and clone size are from that table. This sample gives around 74,000 clones in total; less than 85% of them show up just once. The ten largest clones capture 2% to 3% of the sample.

V loses 1 base at its end and J loses 4 bases; junction bases beyond the gene matches: 9. As encoded in the germline V gene, CDR1 is SNHLY while CDR2 is FYNNEI. The CDR3 contains 16 residues, cysteine and phenylalanine counted. The kept DNA is CDR3 alone, 48 bases in frame from the first base. What the authors observed across the whole study: In blood, the top tumor clonotypes increased between baseline and 2 weeks post-radiation and then shrank by 4 weeks, which suggests that tumor-resident clones expanded only transiently. No pretreatment tumor biopsies were available, so the baseline intratumoral presence of clonotypes could not be determined. Changes in the blood repertoire were not tracked past 4 weeks after treatment. Because the trial had a single-armed design, the trial could not examine how radiation dose or scheduling affected the TCR repertoire.

Recombination joined TRBV2 with TRBJ1-2, and 7 junction bases match TRBD1. The clonotype originates from a woman aged 55-70 years with renal cell carcinoma. Sequencing was performed on blood, taken from a patient whose treatment included radiotherapy and nephrectomy. The CDR3 loop reads CASSEDLTGTGYGYTF. The DNA sequence is as follows: TGTGCCAGCAGTGAAGACCTGACAGGGACGGGCTATGGCTACACCTTC.